The sequence of this T cell receptor beta chain was determined in a study of post-analysis software for immune sequencing data. Only a few counts were recorded for this clonotype. Its antigen is currently unknown. Prepared libraries of TCR beta cDNA carried unique molecular identifiers. The authors obtained 500,000 to 600,000 cDNA molecules from roughly 1.1 to 9.2 million T cells. TCRdb reprocessed the PCR reads with MiXCR, giving one entry per CDR3 protein. The sample contains roughly 700,000 distinct CDR3 sequences, roughly 27% of which appear only once. General observations from the study: Significantly lower normalized Chao1 diversity was seen in multiple sclerosis patients than in controls.

Material: blood. The receptor's source is a girl between 10 and 17 years old with multiple sclerosis.

The DNA of the CDR3 is TGTGCCAGCAGTTCTCCTTGGCGGGGATACAATGAGCAGTTCTTC. It translates to CASSSPWRGYNEQFF. The chain joins TRBV27 to TRBJ2-1; possible D gene TRBD2, 6 bases. V shed 4 bases and J shed 4 bases, with 14 bases lying between them. Germline V CDR1 and CDR2: MNHEY, SMNVEV (reference sequence). This CDR3 comprises 15 residues.